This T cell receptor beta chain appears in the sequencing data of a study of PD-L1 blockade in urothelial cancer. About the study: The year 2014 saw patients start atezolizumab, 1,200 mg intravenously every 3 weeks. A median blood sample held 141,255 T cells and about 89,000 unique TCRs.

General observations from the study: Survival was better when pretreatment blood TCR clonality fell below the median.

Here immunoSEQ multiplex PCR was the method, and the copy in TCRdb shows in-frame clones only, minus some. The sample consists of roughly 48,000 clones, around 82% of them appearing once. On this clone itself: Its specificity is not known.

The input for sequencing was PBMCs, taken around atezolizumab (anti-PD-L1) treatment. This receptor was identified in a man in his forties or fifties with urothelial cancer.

CDR3 in DNA: TGTGCCAGCAGATCCGTCGGACTAGCGGGAAACGATTGGGGGGAGACCCAGTACTTC. The encoded protein is CASRSVGLAGNDWGETQYF. This sequence joins TRBV27 and TRBJ2-5; 12 positions agree with TRBD2. Germline assignment: CDR1 MNHEY and CDR2 SMNVEV (reference sequence). The CDR3 is 19 residues long. Trimming removed 6 bases from V and 5 bases from J; junction bases left unmatched: 19.